This TCR beta chain was documented in a study of response to subunit inactivated influenza vaccine listed by TCRdb under 2018. A note on the overall study: The study used deep quantitative T cell receptor repertoire profiling to track responses to a trivalent subunit inactivated influenza vaccine. General study outcomes and caveats: It was suggested by the authors that each seasonal influenza vaccination may recruit only a limited number of new T cells.

This clonotype showed up just a few times. Its specific antigen is unknown. No much larger clone is present one base from it, and per-base qualities are unavailable. The method was RT-PCR. Sequencing took place on an Illumina HiSeq 2500. TCRdb handled the public reads itself, with Q25 trimming in fastp and clone calling in MiXCR, and kept productive beta chains. Here each entry gathers all rows of one CDR3 protein and keeps the most common genes and DNA. Within this sample are hundreds of thousands of distinct CDR3 sequences, with about 18% of them counted one time only. Of the sample, approximately 11% is held by the ten largest clones. CDR1 MDHEN and CDR2 SYDVKM were looked up in the germline V gene. V is cut by 3 bases and J by 4 bases, and the space between the germline ends is 16 bases. Inclusive of the bounding cysteine and phenylalanine, the CDR3 is 16 residues long. The kept DNA is CDR3 alone, 48 bases in frame from the first base.

Rearrangement joined TRBV28 to TRBJ1-5; no D gene is confidently identified. The TCR sequence derives from a middle-aged man who received an inactivated influenza vaccine. Donor details come from another sample of the same person, matched by shared clones. Specimen: PBMCs from blood, collected about 5 days after vaccination. In nucleotide form, the sequence is TGTGCCAGCAGTTTCCCCGACCTTATCGGGAATCAGCCCCAGCATTTT. It specifies CASSFPDLIGNQPQHF.